The next 17 T cell receptor beta chains were all read from a single sample in a study of blood T cell repertoires in COVID-19 (dated by TCRdb to 2018 to 2020). The method behind the library was the immunoSEQ multiplex PCR assay. TCRdb's version of the immuneACCESS table is confined to in-frame rearrangements and falls short of the full clone set. An unresolved V gene accounts for under half of the shortfall where checked; the remainder is of unknown origin. For this sample there are about 97,000 clones; around 87% appear just once. The ten largest clones represent around 2.9% of the sample. Sequenced: peripheral blood. These receptors came from a man in his fifties with active or convalescent COVID-19.

The chain carries TRBV24-1 and TRBJ2-2, with TRBD2 identical over 7 bases. Per the germline V gene, CDR1 is KGHDR and CDR2 is SFDVKD. Germline trimming cut 7 bases from V and 4 bases from J; bases unmatched to any gene: 5. The CDR3 extends over 14 amino acids. CDR3 loop: CATRESGGTGELFF. The CDR3 DNA sequence: TGTGCCACCAGGGAATCGGGGGGCACCGGGGAGCTGTTTTTT.

This chain joins TRBV6-5 and TRBJ1-5; 7 nucleotides match TRBD1. The J segment lost 1 base and the V segment lost 2 bases, leaving 2 bases of the junction unmatched. The CDR3 totals 15 residues. From germline, CDR1 is MNHEY and CDR2 SVGAGI. CDR3 sequence: CASSYPTGSNQPQHF. CDR3 nucleotides: TGTGCCAGCAGTTACCCGACAGGGAGCAATCAGCCCCAGCATTTT.

This chain's CDR3 is CAPDTRRYEQYV. For the CDR3, the DNA is TGCGCCCCGGACACCCGCCGCTACGAGCAGTACGTC. The chain has TRBV5-1 and TRBJ2-7; D is perhaps TRBD1 (5 bases). Germline V gives CDR1 SGHRS, CDR2 YFSETQ. This CDR3 is 12 amino acids long. The germline V and J ends were trimmed by 10 bases and 3 bases, with 14 bases remaining between them.

The rearrangement joins TRBV7-2 to TRBJ2-7; weak D call: TRBD1 (5 bases). In germline, CDR1 is SGHTA, CDR2 FQGNSA. The germline V and J ends were trimmed by 6 bases and 9 bases, with 15 bases remaining between them. This CDR3 region has 12 residues. The CDR3 loop is CASSPDKLSQYF. The DNA for the CDR3 is TGTGCCAGCAGTCCGGACAAGTTATCGCAGTACTTC.

The chain joins TRBV4-3 to TRBJ1-1; 12 bases align to TRBD1. CDR3 size: 18 residues. Germline V gene data show CDR1 as LGHNA and CDR2 as YSLEER. V shed 2 bases and J 0 bases; nucleotides not matched to a gene: 7. CDR3 coding DNA: TGCGCCAGCAGCCAACCCCCCGGGACAGGGGGCGTGAACACTGAAGCTTTCTTT. Amino acid sequence: CASSQPPGTGGVNTEAFF.

This chain connects TRBV13 to TRBJ2-1; TRBD2 matches 11 bases. The CDR3 is made up of 16 amino acids. Germline V gene data show CDR1 as PRHDT and CDR2 as FYEKMQ (reference sequence). V trimming: 5 bases; J trimming: 7 bases; junction bases outside the gene matches: 10. In nucleotides, the CDR3 is TGTGCCAGCAGCCTCTATAGCGGGGGGGCGAATAATGAGCAGTTCTTC. Residues: CASSLYSGGANNEQFF.

This CDR3 is CASSNSATNEKLFF. CDR3 bases: TGTGCCAGTAGTAACAGTGCAACTAATGAAAAACTGTTTTTT. The chain is built from TRBV19 and TRBJ1-4; no clear D gene. Per the germline V gene, CDR1 is LNHDA and CDR2 is SQIVND (reference sequence). There are 14 residues in the CDR3. V lost 4 bases to trimming and J lost 0 bases, with 6 bases between them.

This clone was counted between two and nine times. The genes are TRBV6-1 and TRBJ2-7, with a weak D call TRBD1 (6 bases). This CDR3 has 13 amino acids. Per the germline V gene, CDR1 is MNHNS and CDR2 is SASEGT. The CDR3 bases are TGTGCCAGCAGTGAAAGGGGGTTTGCCGAAGTTCACGTC. This codes for CASSERGFAEVHV.

This clone was recorded only once. V gene TRBV5-8 combines with J gene TRBJ2-5, with TRBD2 as a possible D gene (7 bases). The germline V gene encodes CDR1 SGHTS and CDR2 YDEGEE. The CDR3 runs 14 residues. The V end was cut by 4 bases, the J end by 6 bases, with 16 bases between. The CDR3 here is CASSIPGGGKTQYF. Written as DNA, the CDR3 is TGTGCCAGCAGCATCCCGGGGGGCGGAAAGACCCAGTACTTC.

This chain links TRBV2 with TRBJ1-6, with TRBD1 matching 8 bases. This CDR3 has 15 amino acids. The junction had 7 bases not matched to a gene; V was cut back by 5 bases and J by 7 bases. Germline CDR1 and CDR2: SNHLY and FYNNEI. The CDR3 DNA follows: TGTGCCAGCAGTTGGGCAGGGGGCGTAAATTCACCCCTCCACTTT. Translating gives CASSWAGGVNSPLHF.

This clone was seen only a few times. The chain uses TRBV7-8 and TRBJ1-6; possibly TRBD1 for D (5 bases). The germline V gene has CDR1 SGHVS and CDR2 FQNEAQ. The CDR3 contains 15 residues. Deletions cut 0 bases from V and 7 bases from J, with 10 bases between. The CDR3 sequence is CASSLARAQNSPLHF. CDR3 nucleotides: TGTGCCAGCAGCTTAGCCAGGGCCCAAAATTCACCCCTCCACTTT. The full variable domain, its missing parts supplied by reference TRBV7-8 and TRBJ1-6, is GAGVSQSPRYKVAKRGQDVALRCDPISGHVSLFWYQQALGQGPEFLTYFQNEAQLDKSGLPSDRFFAERPEGSVSTLKIQRTQQEDSAVYLCASSLARAQNSPLHFGNGTRLTVT.

This sequence joins TRBV10-3 and TRBJ1-4; D may be TRBD1 (6 bases). Trimming cost V 4 bases and J 0 bases, with 12 bases left between them. CDR1 and CDR2 (germline): ENHRY, SYGVKD. The CDR3 is made up of 16 amino acids. The CDR3 nucleotides are TGTGCCATCAGTGGGGCCGAGGGGGCAACTAATGAAAAACTGTTTTTT. It specifies CAISGAEGATNEKLFF.

The V gene is TRBV6-5, the J gene TRBJ2-7; 12 nucleotides line up with TRBD2. CDR1 and CDR2 (germline): MNHEY, SVGAGI. The CDR3 is 15 residues long. V dropped 2 bases and J dropped 4; count of bases not matched to a gene: 3. The chain's CDR3 is CASSYDGLAGYEQYF. The CDR3 DNA sequence: TGTGCCAGCAGTTACGACGGACTAGCGGGGTACGAGCAGTACTTC.

The chain uses TRBV18 and TRBJ1-5; the match to TRBD1 covers 9 bases. This CDR3 region has 14 residues. CDR1 and CDR2 (germline): KGHSH, LQKENI. With V trimmed by 4 bases and J by 6 bases, 4 bases remained unmatched. CDR3 in amino acids: CASSLQGAAQPQHF. The CDR3 DNA is TGTGCCAGCTCACTACAGGGGGCCGCTCAGCCCCAGCATTTT.

The V and J genes are TRBV27 and TRBJ2-5; tentatively, D is TRBD1 (5 bases). The CDR3 totals 15 residues. V lost 0 bases and J lost 5, with 13 bases in between. CDR1 and CDR2 from the germline V gene are MNHEY and SMNVEV (reference sequence). Here the CDR3 DNA reads TGTGCCAGCAGTTTATCCCTCCAGGGTCGGGAGACCCAGTACTTC. Translation gives CASSLSLQGRETQYF.

V usage is TRBV27 and J usage is TRBJ1-6, with a possible D match to TRBD1 (6 bases). Trimming removed 7 bases from V and 10 bases from J, with 20 bases in between. Germline values: CDR1 MNHEY, CDR2 SMNVEV (reference sequence). CDR3 length equals 15 residues. DNA for the CDR3: TGTGCCAGCAACCGACTGGGGACAAACCCGTCACCCCTCCACTTT. Translating gives CASNRLGTNPSPLHF.

The chain uses TRBV30 and TRBJ1-5; 8 bases align to TRBD1. V shed 0 bases, J shed 7 bases, and the junction held 2 bases outside the gene matches. CDR1 is GTSNPN, CDR2 SVGIG, per germline (reference sequence). This CDR3 contains 13 residues. The CDR3: CAWSVQGEQPQHF. CDR3 sequence (DNA): TGTGCCTGGAGTGTACAGGGGGAACAGCCCCAGCATTTT.